The TCR beta chain under discussion was sequenced for a study of blood T cell repertoires in COVID-19. Turning to the study itself: T cells, B-cell-depleted T cells, or PBMCs provided the cDNA or gDNA that served as material.

Measured with immunoSEQ multiplex PCR; TCRdb has only the in-frame clones, and not every one. The profile shows about 31,000 clones, roughly nine tenths of them singletons. Sample: peripheral blood. The receptor comes from a human donor in a cohort sampled during active COVID-19.

The CDR3 DNA is TGCAGTGCTAAAGGGGGCGGTGAAGCTTTCTTT. Its translation is CSAKGGGEAFF. V is TRBV20-1 and J is TRBJ1-1; TRBD1 aligns across 7 bases. Germline V gene sequence: CDR1 DFQATT, CDR2 SNEGSKA (reference sequence). The CDR3 is made up of 11 amino acids. The V segment lost 4 bases and the J segment 7 bases; nucleotides outside the gene matches: 3.